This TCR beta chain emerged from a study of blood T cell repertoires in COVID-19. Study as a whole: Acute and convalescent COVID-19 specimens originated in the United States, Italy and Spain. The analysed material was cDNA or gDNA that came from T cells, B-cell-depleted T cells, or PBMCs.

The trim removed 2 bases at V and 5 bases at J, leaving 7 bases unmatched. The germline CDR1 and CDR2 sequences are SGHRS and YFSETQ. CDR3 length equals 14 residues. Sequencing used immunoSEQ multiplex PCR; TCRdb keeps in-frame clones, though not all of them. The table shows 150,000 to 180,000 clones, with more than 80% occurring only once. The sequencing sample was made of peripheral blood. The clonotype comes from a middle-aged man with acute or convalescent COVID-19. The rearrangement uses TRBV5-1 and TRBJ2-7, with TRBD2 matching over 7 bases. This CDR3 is CASSFLADRDEQYF. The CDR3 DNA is TGCGCCAGCAGCTTTCTAGCGGATAGGGACGAGCAGTACTTC.